This entry lists 17 T cell receptor beta chains sequenced from one sample in a study of CD4 T cells in relation to SARS-CoV-2 and coronaviruses. Unexposed donor CD4+ T cells date from 2011-2018, before the COVID-19 pandemic. After about 10 days of culture, CD4+ T cells were isolated. The antigens for these receptors are not known. Produced via immunoSEQ multiplex PCR; TCRdb's table is partial and in-frame only. The data show 15,000 to 20,000 clones, about 70% seen once. Sequenced material: CD4+ T cells from PBMCs, cultured in vitro. The receptor set was obtained from a human donor in good health.

The J gene is TRBJ2-2, the V gene TRBV11-1, with D uncertain. Between the trimmed V and J ends, which lost 3 bases and 1 base, there was a span of 9 bases. CDR1 is SGHAT and CDR2 is FQDESV in the germline V gene (reference sequence). This CDR3 has 15 residues. The CDR3 region is CASSFTTQNTGELFF. The CDR3 DNA reads as TGTGCCAGCAGCTTCACGACTCAGAACACCGGGGAGCTGTTTTTT.

The rearrangement joins TRBV23-1 to TRBJ2-7, with TRBD2 identical over 9 bases. TRBV23-1 is identified as an open reading frame with a role that is uncertain. The CDR3 sequence is 19 residues long. V lost 3 bases to trimming and J lost 3 bases; unmatched junction nucleotides: 18. The CDR3 DNA reads TGCGCCAGCAGTCAGCCCCTGGGCCCCCCTAGCGGGGCGGACTACGAGCAGTACTTC. This codes for CASSQPLGPPSGADYEQYF.

V gene TRBV9 combines with J gene TRBJ1-2; 9 bases match TRBD1. Germline CDR1 SGDLS, CDR2 YYNGEE. The CDR3 totals 15 residues. With 4 bases clipped from V and 4 bases from J, the junction kept 8 bases outside the gene matches. The CDR3 protein is CASSPRDRESYGYTF. CDR3 DNA sequence: TGTGCCAGCAGCCCCCGGGACAGGGAATCCTATGGCTACACCTTC.

The V gene is TRBV3-1 (or the pseudogene TRBV3-2), the J gene TRBJ2-7; no firm D call. The length of the CDR3 is 13 residues. V gave up 4 bases and J gave up 9 bases, with 16 bases separating them. CDR1 and CDR2 from the germline V gene are LGHDT and YNNKEL (reference sequence). The CDR3 is CASSPLYVGRQYF. CDR3 DNA: TGTGCCAGCAGCCCCCTTTATGTCGGTCGGCAGTACTTC.

In its sample, this clone was seen a few times. V is TRBV10-3 and J is TRBJ2-1, with 12 bases fitting TRBD2. V trimming: 6 bases; J trimming: 1 base; junction bases outside the gene matches: 1. Germline-derived CDR1 and CDR2 are ENHRY and SYGVKD. The CDR3 has 15 residues. This CDR3 is CAIRTSGSSYNEQFF. CDR3 bases: TGTGCCATCAGGACTAGCGGGAGTTCCTACAATGAGCAGTTCTTC.

The CDR3 DNA follows: TGTGCCAGCAGCCCGAGACAGGGGGCCACTGAAGCTTTCTTT. Translating gives CASSPRQGATEAFF. The V and J genes are TRBV7-9 and TRBJ1-1, with 10 positions matching TRBD1. Germline-derived CDR1 and CDR2 are SEHNR and FQNEAQ (reference sequence). This CDR3 comprises 14 residues. V was pared by 5 bases and J by 4 bases, with 4 bases of the junction left unmatched.

The rearrangement joins TRBV24-1 to TRBJ2-7, with TRBD2 matching over 12 bases. Losses at the gene ends were 3 bases for V and 4 bases for J; bases not matched to a gene: 9. Germline CDR1 reads KGHDR; CDR2 reads SFDVKD. The CDR3 contains 17 residues. Here the CDR3 DNA reads TGTGCCACCAGTGATCCCCGGACTAGCGGGACGGTATACGAGCAGTACTTC. Translating it yields CATSDPRTSGTVYEQYF.

The V and J genes are TRBV4-1 and TRBJ2-3; TRBD2 matches 11 bases. V trimming: 2 bases; J trimming: 6 bases; junction bases outside the gene matches: 10. Germline lookup yields CDR1 MGHRA and CDR2 YSYEKL. The CDR3 consists of 17 residues. Here the CDR3 reads CASSQPTSGSVSDTQYF. The CDR3 bases are TGCGCCAGCAGCCAACCAACTAGCGGGAGCGTTTCTGATACGCAGTATTTT.

The V call is TRBV4-1, the J call TRBJ1-4, with D hard to call. CDR1 and CDR2 from the germline V gene are MGHRA and YSYEKL. Deletions cut 0 bases from V and 10 bases from J, with 6 bases between. The CDR3 runs 12 residues. The CDR3, as DNA: TGCGCCAGCAGCCAAGAATCCGGAAAACTGTTTTTT. This encodes CASSQESGKLFF.

This rearrangement joins TRBV5-1 to TRBJ1-1; the D is unclear. Germline CDR1 and CDR2: SGHRS and YFSETQ. V was cut by 1 base and J by 2 bases, with 6 bases left in between. This CDR3 is 13 amino acids long. CDR3 in DNA: TGCGCCAGCAGCTTGTATTCCAACACTGAAGCTTTCTTT. Its protein product is CASSLYSNTEAFF.

The chain is built from TRBV20-1 and TRBJ2-5; the D gene is possibly TRBD2 (7 bases). Germline V gene sequence: CDR1 DFQATT, CDR2 SNEGSKA (reference sequence). The CDR3 has 15 amino acids. Deletions cut 5 bases from V and 4 bases from J, with 20 bases between. Here the CDR3 reads CSARALGGEGETQYF. The CDR3 DNA follows: TGCAGTGCTCGTGCGCTAGGGGGGGAGGGAGAGACCCAGTACTTC.

This clone came up once. The chain links TRBV6-5 to TRBJ2-3; 11 nucleotides match TRBD1. With V trimmed by 4 bases and J by 4 bases, 7 bases remained unmatched. The CDR3 sequence is 16 residues long. Per the germline V gene, CDR1 is MNHEY and CDR2 is SVGAGI. CDR3 amino acids: CASSSTPGQGADTQYF. CDR3 bases: TGTGCCAGCAGTTCAACACCGGGACAGGGGGCAGATACGCAGTATTTT.

V and J are TRBV7-9 and TRBJ2-1; D unresolved. Trimming removed 1 base from V and 6 bases from J, with 10 bases in between. CDR1 and CDR2 from the germline V gene are SEHNR and FQNEAQ (reference sequence). This CDR3 is built from 14 residues. CDR3 nucleotides: TGTGCCAGCAGCTTAGGGTTCACGGCCAATGAGCAGTTCTTC. This encodes CASSLGFTANEQFF.

V and J are TRBV6-5 and TRBJ2-7; weak D call: TRBD2 (7 bases). V was clipped by 2 bases and J by 5 bases, with 19 bases between them. In germline, CDR1 is MNHEY, CDR2 SVGAGI. CDR3 length: 16 amino acids. The CDR3 sequence: CASSYAWGGGMDEQYF. In DNA form, the CDR3 reads TGTGCCAGCAGTTACGCCTGGGGAGGGGGTATGGACGAGCAGTACTTC.

This clone was seen a few times. V usage is TRBV18 and J usage is TRBJ1-1, with a tentative D call TRBD1 (6 bases). The CDR3 is made up of 13 amino acids. V lost 5 bases, J lost 10 bases, and 17 bases lay in between. The germline CDR1 and CDR2 sequences are KGHSH and LQKENI. The CDR3 loop is CASSSDRRTIAFF. CDR3 coding DNA: TGTGCCAGCTCATCAGACAGGAGGACTATAGCTTTCTTT.

The chain carries TRBV2 and TRBJ2-3; D is ambiguous. The germline CDR1 and CDR2 sequences are SNHLY and FYNNEI. V was cut by 7 bases and J by 1 base, with 9 bases left in between. CDR3 length: 13 residues. The CDR3 region is CASTVMGTDTQYF. In DNA, the CDR3 is TGTGCCAGCACAGTTATGGGCACAGATACGCAGTATTTT. Full variable domain (remainder filled in from reference TRBV2 and TRBJ2-3): EPEVTQTPSHQVTQMGQEVILRCVPISNHLYFYWYRQILGQKVEFLVSFYNNEISEKSEIFDDQFSVERPDGSNFTLKIRSTKLEDSAMYFCASTVMGTDTQYFGPGTRLTVL.

The chain links TRBV5-4 to TRBJ1-2; 8 nucleotides align to TRBD1. CDR1 and CDR2 (germline): SGHNT, YYREEE (reference sequence). This CDR3 is 14 amino acids long. Germline trimming cut 4 bases from V and 1 base from J; bases unmatched to any gene: 3. CDR3 in DNA: TGTGCCAGCAGCCAGGGACAGGATAACTATGGCTACACCTTC. Encoded protein: CASSQGQDNYGYTF.